This T cell receptor (beta chain) came from a study of CDR3 diversity in severe acne. Germline-derived CDR1 and CDR2 are KGHDR and SFDVKD. CDR3 length: 13 residues. V lost 12 bases and J lost 4, with 14 bases in between. In its sample, this clonotype was seen once. TCRdb used MiXCR to reprocess the PCR reads, holding one entry per CDR3 protein. The sample has more than 85,000 distinct CDR3 sequences, roughly 52% seen once; the top ten hold around a tenth. Sample: blood. The sequence was obtained from a male donor in good health, serving as a control. The chain employs TRBV24-1 and TRBJ2-2, with D perhaps given as TRBD1 or TRBD2 (7 bases each). The CDR3 region has the DNA TGTGCCGCCTCCAGGGGGGGCACCGGGGAGCTGTTTTTT. The encoded protein is CAASRGGTGELFF.